These 16 T cell receptor beta chains were sequenced from one sample in a study of shared T cell receptors in the human thymus. The data were produced by immunoSEQ multiplex PCR, yet TCRdb's version contains in-frame clones alone and is incomplete. The table shows some 720,000 clones, with around 89% occurring only once. These data were likewise used in another study, on human thymus T cells.

Sequencing was done on a sample of thymocytes. These TCRs come from a boy under three years old with a congenital heart defect.

The chain links TRBV5-1 to TRBJ2-5; tentative D call: TRBD1 (7 bases). The CDR3 length is 15 residues. CDR1 and CDR2 (germline): SGHRS, YFSETQ. The V end was cut by 4 bases, the J end by 5 bases, with 18 bases between. CDR3 in amino acids: CASSLLQTGRETQYF. The CDR3 DNA is TGCGCCAGCAGCCTACTCCAGACAGGGAGGGAGACCCAGTACTTC.

The chain uses TRBV28 and TRBJ2-2, with a tentative D call TRBD2 (5 bases). V shed 5 bases and J shed 5 bases, with 18 bases lying between them. The CDR3 length is 16 residues. Germline loops: CDR1 MDHEN, CDR2 SYDVKM. The CDR3 here is CASSPIGRWETGELFF. CDR3 DNA sequence: TGTGCCAGCAGTCCCATCGGCAGGTGGGAGACCGGGGAGCTGTTTTTT.

This clone was detected only once. The chain uses TRBV14 and TRBJ1-1; 10 bases align to TRBD1. The CDR3 runs 17 residues. CDR1 is SGHDN, CDR2 FVKESK, per germline. V shed 4 bases, J shed 4 bases, and the junction held 12 bases outside the gene matches. For the CDR3, the DNA is TGTGCCAGCAGCCGACGGGACAGGGGATTAAAGCGCACTGAAGCTTTCTTT. Protein sequence: CASSRRDRGLKRTEAFF.

The CDR3 loop reads CASSEGTSGRATDTQYF. For the CDR3, the DNA is TGTGCCAGCAGTGAAGGGACTAGCGGGAGGGCAACAGATACGCAGTATTTT. The J gene is TRBJ2-3, the V gene TRBV2, with 15 positions matching TRBD2. The CDR3 has 17 residues. Germline assignment: CDR1 SNHLY and CDR2 FYNNEI. Trimming took 1 base from V and 3 from J; bases not matched to a gene: 2.

This clone was counted only a few times. The chain links TRBV27 to TRBJ2-7; 7 bases map to TRBD1. Trimming removed 3 bases from V and 0 bases from J; junction bases left unmatched: 5. This CDR3 has 15 residues. Germline V gene sequence: CDR1 MNHEY, CDR2 SMNVEV (reference sequence). The CDR3: CASSLTGNHSYEQYF. The DNA of the CDR3 is TGTGCCAGCAGTTTGACAGGGAACCACTCCTACGAGCAGTACTTC.

This clone was observed a single time. V usage is TRBV7-6 and J usage is TRBJ2-2; 12 nucleotides match TRBD2. Germline V gene sequence: CDR1 SGHVS, CDR2 FNYEAQ. CDR3 size: 19 residues. The V segment lost 2 bases and the J segment 3 bases; nucleotides outside the gene matches: 10. Written as DNA, the CDR3 is TGTGCCAGCAGCTTAAGTCTAGCGGGAGGGCCGCGGGACACCGGGGAGCTGTTTTTT. Protein: CASSLSLAGGPRDTGELFF.

The rearrangement joins TRBV6-1 to TRBJ1-1; a possible D gene is TRBD1 (6 bases). The V gene's germline CDR1 is MNHNS and CDR2 SASEGT. The CDR3 covers 11 residues. The germline V and J ends were trimmed by 8 bases and 10 bases, with 14 bases remaining between them. The CDR3 protein is CASGKGVAAFF. In DNA, the CDR3 is TGTGCCAGCGGGAAGGGGGTGGCAGCTTTCTTT.

This chain connects TRBV4-1 to TRBJ2-7; 12 nucleotides match TRBD2. The V gene end was trimmed by 4 bases and the J gene end by 4 bases; junction bases not matched to a gene: 8. CDR1 is MGHRA and CDR2 is YSYEKL in the germline V gene. The CDR3 extends over 16 amino acids. The CDR3 region has the DNA TGCGCCAGCAGCCTCCGCCGGACTAGCGGGACGTACGAGCAGTACTTC. Translation: CASSLRRTSGTYEQYF.

This chain joins TRBV15 and TRBJ2-7; TRBD1 aligns across 9 bases. Trimming took 3 bases from V and 5 from J; bases not matched to a gene: 11. The germline gives CDR1 LNHNV, CDR2 YYDKDF (reference sequence). The CDR3 contains 16 residues. The DNA for the CDR3 is TGTGCCACCAGCAGGTATGGGACAGGGAGGCTTAACGAGCAGTACTTC. Its translation: CATSRYGTGRLNEQYF.

V usage is TRBV11-2 and J usage is TRBJ2-7, with D perhaps matching TRBD2 (6 bases). CDR1 is SGHAT, CDR2 FQNNGV, per germline. The CDR3 covers 16 residues. Trimming took off 3 bases at V and 0 bases at J, with 15 bases between the two ends. The CDR3 sequence: CASSFIGRGSSYEQYF. The CDR3 bases are TGTGCCAGCAGCTTTATCGGGCGGGGTAGCTCCTACGAGCAGTACTTC.

V is TRBV7-9 and J is TRBJ2-1, with 10 bases lining up with TRBD2. The CDR3 is 15 residues long. After removal of 1 base from V and 9 bases from J, the junction contained 6 bases not matched to a gene. Germline values: CDR1 SEHNR, CDR2 FQNEAQ (reference sequence). The DNA of the CDR3 is TGTGCCAGCAGCTTAGGCCTAGCGGGAGTTGGTGAGCAGTTCTTC. It translates to CASSLGLAGVGEQFF.

This chain joins TRBV4-1 and TRBJ2-3; 7 bases fit TRBD2. The germline V gene encodes CDR1 MGHRA and CDR2 YSYEKL. The CDR3 has 16 residues. The V and J ends lost 5 bases and 2 bases, in that order; junction bases with no gene match: 10. CDR3 residues: CASSTRQAGPTDTQYF. In DNA form, the CDR3 reads TGCGCCAGCAGCACCCGACAAGCGGGACCCACAGATACGCAGTATTTT.

This rearrangement joins TRBV29-1 to TRBJ1-5, with D tentatively TRBD1 (5 bases). The CDR3 is made up of 14 amino acids. The germline V gene encodes CDR1 SQVTM and CDR2 ANQGSEA. The V end lost 3 bases, the J end lost 6 bases, and 15 bases lay between the germline ends. The CDR3 is CSVDPGQWCQPQHF. In DNA form, the CDR3 reads TGCAGCGTTGACCCAGGGCAGTGGTGTCAGCCCCAGCATTTT.

The chain links TRBV6-5 to TRBJ1-4; D is perhaps TRBD1 (5 bases). The CDR3 sequence is 16 residues long. The V gene's germline CDR1 is MNHEY and CDR2 SVGAGI. V shed 0 bases and J shed 0 bases, with 8 bases lying between them. The CDR3 bases are TGTGCCAGCAGTTACTCGGGGGGTTCAACTAATGAAAAACTGTTTTTT. Amino acids: CASSYSGGSTNEKLFF.

The V call is TRBV6-5, the J call TRBJ2-7; no clear D. The germline CDR1 and CDR2 sequences are MNHEY and SVGAGI. CDR3 length: 15 residues. The V and J ends lost 0 bases and 1 base respectively, with 10 bases between them. CDR3 nucleotide sequence: TGTGCCAGCAGTTACTCCGATGGCGGTTCCTACGAGCAGTACTTC. It translates to CASSYSDGGSYEQYF.

The gene calls are TRBV28 and TRBJ1-5, with D maybe TRBD1 (5 bases). Germline V gives CDR1 MDHEN, CDR2 SYDVKM. The CDR3 spans 14 residues. V shed 5 bases and J shed 4 bases, with 12 bases lying between them. The CDR3 DNA reads TGTGCCAGCAGTCCCGACAGTCCGAATCAGCCCCAGCATTTT. Its protein product is CASSPDSPNQPQHF.